This is a list of T cell receptor beta chains from one sample in a study of glioma-infiltrating T cells after dendritic cell vaccination. The protocol was immunoSEQ multiplex PCR, while the TCRdb copy is restricted to in-frame clones and leaves out a portion. The sample has 98,000 or so clones, around 80% seen once. Sequenced here: blood, sampled after dendritic cell vaccination. These receptors came from a human donor with glioblastoma. Both conserved end residues are part of each CDR3. D genes are given only for firm matches. The size of a clone is reported for some rows only, either as once, few or many, or as a class for expanded clones.

j_call v_call d_call clone_size cdr3_aa cdr3_nt
TRBJ1-2 TRBV6-6 NA NA CASSLQGFLYGYTF TGTGCCAGCAGCCTACAGGGTTTTCTCTATGGCTACACCTTC
TRBJ2-3 TRBV7-9 NA NA CASSTLGAKEDTQYF TGTGCCAGCAGCACCCTTGGGGCCAAAGAAGATACGCAGTATTTT
TRBJ2-5 TRBV5-1 TRBD2 NA CASNGPAGVGETQYF TGCGCCAGCAACGGCCCAGCGGGGGTTGGGGAGACCCAGTACTTC
TRBJ1-4 TRBV7-6 TRBD1 once CASSARQGAGEKLFF TGTGCCAGCAGCGCCCGACAGGGGGCAGGCGAAAAACTGTTTTTT
TRBJ2-1 TRBV5-1 TRBD2 NA CASSLEGLAGAREQFF TGCGCCAGCAGCTTGGAGGGACTAGCGGGAGCACGCGAGCAGTTCTTC
TRBJ2-1 TRBV23-1 NA once CASSQSSPFSYNEQFF TGCGCCAGCAGTCAATCCAGTCCGTTCTCCTACAATGAGCAGTTCTTC
TRBJ1-1 TRBV4-1 NA NA CASSRTVGNHMNTEAFF TGCGCCAGCAGCCGAACCGTGGGCAATCACATGAACACTGAAGCTTTCTTT
TRBJ2-3 TRBV5-1 NA NA CASSLGGSAISDTQYF TGCGCCAGCAGCTTGGGAGGGAGCGCGATATCAGATACGCAGTATTTT
TRBJ2-3 TRBV2 TRBD2 NA CASTGGLAGGTDTQYF TGTGCCAGCACCGGCGGACTAGCGGGAGGGACAGATACGCAGTATTTT
TRBJ1-1 TRBV2 TRBD1 once CASSEGVTGAGVGGCF TGTGCCAGCAGTGAAGGGGTGACAGGGGCGGGGGTTGGTGGGTGCTTT
TRBJ2-1 TRBV27 NA NA CASSFYPGRDRGWFF TGTGCCAGCAGTTTCTATCCAGGGCGGGACCGTGGGTGGTTCTTC
TRBJ1-4 TRBV27 TRBD1 NA CASSPLGQSNEKLFF TGTGCCAGCAGTCCCTTGGGACAGTCTAATGAAAAACTGTTTTTT
TRBJ2-1 TRBV7-3 NA NA CASSSEQKTNEQFF TGTGCCAGCAGCTCGGAACAGAAAACCAATGAGCAGTTCTTC
TRBJ2-7 TRBV11-3 NA NA CASSLGDSIASLSEQYF TGTGCCAGCAGCTTAGGGGACTCGATTGCTAGCCTGAGCGAGCAGTACTTC
TRBJ2-5 TRBV7-9 NA NA CASSLPRVLEETQYF TGTGCCAGCAGCTTACCTCGGGTTTTGGAAGAGACCCAGTACTTC
TRBJ2-7 TRBV19 TRBD2 NA CASSTSGASSYEQYF TGTGCCAGTAGTACTAGCGGGGCTAGTTCCTACGAGCAGTACTTC
TRBJ1-3 TRBV19 NA few CASSIVVASGNTIYF TGTGCCAGTAGTATCGTTGTGGCCTCTGGAAACACCATATATTTT
TRBJ1-1 TRBV7-2 NA NA CASSYRIVMNTEAFF TGTGCCAGCAGCTACAGGATAGTTATGAACACTGAAGCTTTCTTT
TRBJ1-2 TRBV28 NA NA CASSLLARDGYTF TGTGCCAGCAGCTTGCTAGCGCGAGATGGCTACACCTTC
TRBJ2-7 TRBV25-1 TRBD1 NA CASSQGTGTFYEQYF TGTGCCAGCAGTCAAGGGACAGGGACCTTTTACGAGCAGTACTTC
TRBJ2-5 TRBV20-1 NA NA CSARDGETQYF TGCAGTGCTAGAGACGGGGAGACCCAGTACTTC
TRBJ1-2 TRBV15 NA few CATEPGLGRYGYTF TGTGCCACAGAACCGGGATTAGGAAGATATGGCTACACCTTC
TRBJ2-3 TRBV9 TRBD1 NA CASSVPGPGQGASTPPDTQYF TGTGCCAGCAGCGTCCCGGGGCCGGGACAGGGGGCCAGCACCCCTCCGGATACGCAGTATTTT